These 27 T cell receptor beta chains were sequenced from one sample in a study of blood T cells in healthy people across ages. The authors ran a second PCR of 7 to 11 cycles using a sample-barcoded 5' primer and a J-beta primer mix. TCRdb reprocessed the 5' RACE reads via MiXCR and lists one record per CDR3 protein. The sample gives around 2 million distinct CDR3 sequences, 35% to 50% of which show up once; 23% is in the top ten. The sequenced sample consisted of blood. These receptors came from a human donor in good health.

This clonotype was observed a handful of times. The chain recombines TRBV5-1 with TRBJ1-2; D is ambiguous. V was clipped by 0 bases and J by 4 bases, with 7 bases between them. Germline assignment: CDR1 SGHRS and CDR2 YFSETQ. The CDR3 contains 13 residues. The CDR3: CASSLVEAYGYTF. The CDR3 nucleotides are TGCGCCAGCAGCTTGGTGGAGGCCTATGGCTACACCTTC.

The chain employs TRBV10-3 and TRBJ2-4; tentative D call: TRBD2 (6 bases). The better agreement between TRBJ2-7 and the DNA end casts doubt on the J call. CDR1 ENHRY and CDR2 SYGVKD come from the germline V gene. The CDR3 has 17 residues. CDR3: CAISGAKGIAVSYEQYF. The CDR3 DNA reads as TGTGCCATCAGTGGCGCGAAGGGAATAGCGGTATCCTACGAGCAGTACTTC.

The J gene is TRBJ2-3, the V gene TRBV20-1, with D possibly being TRBD1 (7 bases). The CDR3 length is 15 residues. Per the germline V gene, CDR1 is DFQATT and CDR2 is SNEGSKA (reference sequence). V dropped 6 bases and J dropped 5 bases, with 21 bases sitting between them. CDR3 DNA sequence: TGCAGTGCCCCGGGAGAGGGGGCGATAGTAGATACGCAGTATTTT. Protein: CSAPGEGAIVDTQYF.

This clonotype is a singleton in its sample. The chain links TRBV7-2 to TRBJ2-5, with 10 bases matching TRBD2. The DNA matches TRBJ2-1 better at its end, which makes the J call doubtful. The germline V gene encodes CDR1 SGHTA and CDR2 FQGNSA. This CDR3 comprises 19 residues. DNA for the CDR3: TGTGCCAGCAGCTTAGTATTTCAGCGGGGGGGCCCTAACCAAGAGACCCAGTTCTTC. Translating it yields CASSLVFQRGGPNQETQFF.

This clonotype came up a few times. This chain links TRBV18 with TRBJ1-2; no definite D call. Germline V gives CDR1 KGHSH, CDR2 LQKENI. Trimming pared 3 bases from V and 2 bases from J, leaving 10 bases between. This CDR3 has 14 residues. For the CDR3, the DNA is TGTGCCAGCTCACCCTCGCGGACCAACTATGGCTACACCTTC. Amino acids: CASSPSRTNYGYTF.

This clonotype came up a few times. The V call is TRBV4-2, the J call TRBJ2-7; TRBD1 aligns across 8 bases. Germline CDR1 reads LGHNA; CDR2 reads YNFKEQ. The length of the CDR3 is 17 residues. Trimming at V came to 2 bases and at J to 0 bases, leaving 9 bases not matched to a gene. CDR3 sequence (DNA): TGTGCCAGCAGCCAACCCTCCGGGACAGGCCTCTCCTACGAGCAGTACTTC. It translates to CASSQPSGTGLSYEQYF.

CDR3 nucleotide sequence: TGTGCCAGCAGGGCCCAAGGATATGATGGCTACACCTTC. This sequence encodes CASRAQGYDGYTF. V gene TRBV6-6 combines with J gene TRBJ1-2; D uncertain. The CDR3 runs 13 residues. V lost 6 bases, J lost 6 bases, and 14 bases lay in between. Germline loops: CDR1 MNHNY, CDR2 SVGAGI (reference sequence).

V and J are TRBV15 and TRBJ2-4; TRBD1 agrees at 7 bases. The J call may be wrong; the DNA end is better matched by TRBJ2-7. CDR1 is LNHNV, CDR2 YYDKDF, per germline (reference sequence). The CDR3 consists of 17 residues. Here the CDR3 DNA reads TGTGCCACCAGCAGGACTTCCCCAGGGGGTGCCCCCTACGAGCAGTACTTC. It is translated as CATSRTSPGGAPYEQYF.

The chain carries TRBV15 and TRBJ1-1; the D is unclear. The CDR3 length is 13 residues. Germline V gives CDR1 LNHNV, CDR2 YYDKDF (reference sequence). The ends were cut back, 5 bases at V and 5 bases at J, with 12 bases in the middle. CDR3 coding DNA: TGTGCCACCAGCGAGATCCCCAAAACTGAAGCTTTCTTT. Its translation: CATSEIPKTEAFF.

The chain carries TRBV12-3 or TRBV12-4 and TRBJ1-2, with D maybe TRBD1 (5 bases). The CDR3 spans 13 residues. The V and J ends lost 6 bases and 7 bases respectively, with 15 bases between them. The CDR3 bases are TGTGCCAGCAGCTCCCCTCAGGGAATTGGCTACACCTTC. Translation: CASSSPQGIGYTF.

The chain couples TRBV9 to TRBJ1-2; tentative D call: TRBD1 (6 bases). In germline, CDR1 is SGDLS, CDR2 YYNGEE. The length of the CDR3 is 16 residues. The V and J ends lost 3 bases and 9 bases respectively, with 24 bases between them. CDR3 residues: CASSGIRGGPFISYTF. The CDR3 bases are TGTGCCAGCAGCGGCATTCGGGGGGGCCCGTTTATAAGCTACACCTTC.

The chain combines TRBV18 with TRBJ2-7; 13 bases agree with TRBD2. J lost 3 bases, V lost 6 bases, and 11 bases had no gene match. The germline V gene encodes CDR1 KGHSH and CDR2 LQKENI. The CDR3 has 17 amino acids. Here the CDR3 reads CASSPIGLAGASYEQYF. The DNA of the CDR3 is TGTGCCAGCTCGCCCATCGGACTAGCGGGGGCCAGCTACGAGCAGTACTTC.

In its sample, this clonotype was seen a few times. This chain connects TRBV6-5 to TRBJ1-2; 7 nucleotides align to TRBD1. The CDR3 spans 13 residues. Trimming removed 6 bases from V and 5 bases from J; junction bases left unmatched: 6. Germline loops: CDR1 MNHEY, CDR2 SVGAGI. CDR3 in amino acids: CASRRDSEYGYTF. The CDR3 DNA reads as TGTGCCAGCAGACGGGACAGCGAATATGGCTACACCTTC.

V is TRBV20-1 and J is TRBJ2-4; D may be TRBD2 (6 bases). The CDR3 totals 13 residues. Between the trimmed V and J ends, which lost 4 bases and 13 bases, there was a span of 20 bases. Germline V gene sequence: CDR1 DFQATT, CDR2 SNEGSKA (reference sequence). CDR3 amino acids: CSATPRGYNEQYF. CDR3 coding DNA: TGCAGTGCTACCCCTCGGGGGTACAATGAGCAGTACTTC.

This chain connects TRBV4-3 to TRBJ2-1; 7 nucleotides align to TRBD1. The CDR3 loop spans 17 amino acids. Per the germline V gene, CDR1 is LGHNA and CDR2 is YSLEER. V gave up 0 bases and J gave up 3 bases; unmatched junction bases: 8. This chain's CDR3 is CASSQDPGQHNYNEQFF. The CDR3 nucleotides are TGCGCCAGCAGCCAAGACCCGGGACAGCATAACTACAATGAGCAGTTCTTC.

This clonotype has ten or more counts. V is TRBV12-3 or TRBV12-4 and J is TRBJ2-5; maybe TRBD1 (6 bases). V lost 3 bases and J 5 bases, leaving 10 bases between the germline ends. The CDR3 sequence is 13 residues long. The CDR3 spells CASSFQGWETQYF. CDR3 DNA sequence: TGTGCCAGCAGTTTTCAGGGGTGGGAGACCCAGTACTTC.

This clonotype was seen only a few times. The chain has TRBV11-2 and TRBJ2-6; D ambiguous. Germline V CDR1 and CDR2: SGHAT, FQNNGV. The CDR3 is 15 amino acids. Between the trimmed V and J ends, which lost 5 bases and 1 base, there was a span of 9 bases. CDR3 DNA sequence: TGTGCCAGCAGCGCCTTGGGGTCTGGGGCCAACGTCCTGACTTTC. It yields the protein CASSALGSGANVLTF.

This clonotype has only one observation. The CDR3 region is CSARDLETGDTYEQYF. The CDR3 nucleotides are TGCAGTGCTAGAGATTTAGAGACAGGGGACACCTACGAGCAGTACTTC. V gene TRBV20-1 combines with J gene TRBJ2-7; TRBD1 matches 8 bases. Germline V gene sequence: CDR1 DFQATT, CDR2 SNEGSKA (reference sequence). The CDR3 spans 16 residues. Trimming removed 0 bases from V and 2 bases from J; junction bases left unmatched: 9.

The genes are TRBV18 and TRBJ2-7; TRBD1 aligns across 9 bases. The CDR3 runs 15 residues. V lost 2 bases, J lost 1 base, and 3 bases stayed unmatched. Germline lookup yields CDR1 KGHSH and CDR2 LQKENI. The CDR3 DNA reads as TGTGCCAGCTCACCAGGGACAGGGTTGTCCTACGAGCAGTACTTC. Amino acid sequence: CASSPGTGLSYEQYF.

The rearrangement uses TRBV20-1 and TRBJ2-1, with 9 nucleotides matching TRBD1. This CDR3 contains 14 residues. The germline gives CDR1 DFQATT, CDR2 SNEGSKA (reference sequence). V shed 2 bases, J shed 8 bases, and the junction held 7 bases outside the gene matches. This CDR3 reads CSARWRTGEHEQFF. The CDR3 DNA sequence: TGCAGTGCTAGATGGCGGACAGGGGAGCATGAGCAGTTCTTC.

This clonotype was counted a few times. One end of the junction is discordant with germline, which a read error may explain. The J gene is TRBJ1-1, the V gene TRBV20-1, with 9 nucleotides matching TRBD1. CDR1 and CDR2 (germline): DFQATT, SNEGSKA (reference sequence). The CDR3 contains 12 residues. CDR3: CRARDRDTEAFF. CDR3 sequence (DNA): TGCAGGGCTAGGGACAGGGACACTGAAGCTTTCTTT.

This clonotype has a handful of counts. The chain has TRBV5-1 and TRBJ2-7; D is unclear. The germline V and J ends were trimmed by 0 bases and 2 bases, with 9 bases remaining between them. This CDR3 contains 14 residues. Per germline, CDR1 SGHRS and CDR2 YFSETQ. CDR3 nucleotides: TGCGCCAGCAGCTTGGTTGGGGTTCCCTACGAGCAGTACTTC. It specifies CASSLVGVPYEQYF.

This clonotype turned up a few times. The CDR3 DNA is TGTGCCAGCAGTCCAGGGCCGGCAGGGTCACTGTTTTTT. Amino acids: CASSPGPAGSLFF. The V and J genes are TRBV12-3 or TRBV12-4 and TRBJ1-4; TRBD1 is a possible D gene (5 bases). The CDR3 spans 13 residues. V dropped 5 bases and J dropped 13 bases, with 17 bases sitting between them.

This clonotype was detected a few times. This chain links TRBV29-1 with TRBJ1-2; D remains unclear. Germline loops: CDR1 SQVTM, CDR2 ANQGSEA. The CDR3 has 14 residues. Trimming removed 6 bases at V and 3 bases at J, with 17 bases between. In DNA form, the CDR3 reads TGCAGCGTATCGGACGGCGGAACCTACTATGGCTACACCTTC. It encodes CSVSDGGTYYGYTF.

The chain has TRBV10-3 and TRBJ2-7; 8 bases agree with TRBD2. The tail of the sequence fits TRBJ2-5 better, so the J call may be wrong. Germline CDR1 ENHRY, CDR2 SYGVKD. This CDR3 has 15 amino acids. CDR3 DNA sequence: TGTGCCATCAGTGAGTGGGTTAGCGGGGAGGAGACCCAGTACTTC. Residues: CAISEWVSGEETQYF.

The CDR3, as DNA: TGTGCCAGCAGCGCTCTGGAACAGATTATCCAAGAGACCCAGTACTTC. As protein: CASSALEQIIQETQYF. This chain uses TRBV11-2 with TRBJ2-5; D is unclear. This CDR3 comprises 16 residues. Germline CDR1 and CDR2: SGHAT and FQNNGV. V gave up 5 bases and J gave up 1 base, with 17 bases separating them. Variable domain in full (rest from reference TRBV11-2 and TRBJ2-5): EAGVAQSPRYKIIEKRQSVAFWCNPISGHATLYWYQQILGQGPKLLIQFQNNGVVDDSQLPKDRFSAERLKGVDSTLKIQPAKLEDSAVYLCASSALEQIIQETQYFGPGTRLLVL.

The chain uses TRBV15 and TRBJ2-5, with 7 bases identical to TRBD2. The germline V gene encodes CDR1 LNHNV and CDR2 YYDKDF (reference sequence). The CDR3 runs to 12 residues. After removal of 8 bases from V and 4 bases from J, the junction contained 4 bases not matched to a gene. In DNA form, the CDR3 reads TGTGCCACCGGGAGGGGCTTAGAGACCCAGTACTTC. This gives the protein CATGRGLETQYF.